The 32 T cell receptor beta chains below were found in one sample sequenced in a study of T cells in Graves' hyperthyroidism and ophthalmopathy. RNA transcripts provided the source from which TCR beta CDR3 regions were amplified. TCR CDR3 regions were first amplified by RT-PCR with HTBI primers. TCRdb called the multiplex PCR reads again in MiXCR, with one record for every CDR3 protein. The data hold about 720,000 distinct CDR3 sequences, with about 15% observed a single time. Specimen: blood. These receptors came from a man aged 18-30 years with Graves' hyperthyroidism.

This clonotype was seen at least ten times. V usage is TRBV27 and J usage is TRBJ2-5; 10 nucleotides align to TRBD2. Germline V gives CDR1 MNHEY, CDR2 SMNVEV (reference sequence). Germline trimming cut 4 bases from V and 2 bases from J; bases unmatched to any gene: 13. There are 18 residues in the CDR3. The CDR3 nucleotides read TGTGCCAGCAGTTGGGGTGGTAGCGGGAGGCCGGCTCAAGAGACCCAGTACTTC. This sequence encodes CASSWGGSGRPAQETQYF.

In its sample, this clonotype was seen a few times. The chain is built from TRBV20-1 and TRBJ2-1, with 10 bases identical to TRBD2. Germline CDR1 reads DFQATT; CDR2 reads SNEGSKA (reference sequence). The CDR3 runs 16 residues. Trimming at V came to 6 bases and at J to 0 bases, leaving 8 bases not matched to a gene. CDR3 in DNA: TGCAGTGCCATAGGACTAGCGGTCCACTCCTACAATGAGCAGTTCTTC. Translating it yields CSAIGLAVHSYNEQFF.

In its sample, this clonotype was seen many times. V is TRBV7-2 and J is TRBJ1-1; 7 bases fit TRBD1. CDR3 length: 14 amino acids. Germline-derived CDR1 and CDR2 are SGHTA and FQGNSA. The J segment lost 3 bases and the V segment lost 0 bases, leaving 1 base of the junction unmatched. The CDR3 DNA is TGTGCCAGCAGCTTAGCGGGACAGTACACTGAAGCTTTCTTT. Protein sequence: CASSLAGQYTEAFF.

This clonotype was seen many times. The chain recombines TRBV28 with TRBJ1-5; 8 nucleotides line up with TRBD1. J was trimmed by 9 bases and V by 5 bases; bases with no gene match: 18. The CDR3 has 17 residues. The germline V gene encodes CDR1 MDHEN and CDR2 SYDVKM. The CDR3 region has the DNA TGTGCCAGCAGTCCAAAAGTCAAGGACAGGGTCGGGCGGCCCCAGCATTTT. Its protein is CASSPKVKDRVGRPQHF.

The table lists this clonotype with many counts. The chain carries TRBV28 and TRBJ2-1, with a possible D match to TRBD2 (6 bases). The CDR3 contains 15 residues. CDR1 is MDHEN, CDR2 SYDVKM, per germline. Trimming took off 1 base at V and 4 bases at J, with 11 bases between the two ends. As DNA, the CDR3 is TGTGCCAGCAGTTTATTGAGTAGCGGATACAATGAGCAGTTCTTC. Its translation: CASSLLSSGYNEQFF. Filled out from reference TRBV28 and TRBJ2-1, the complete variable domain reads DVKVTQSSRYLVKRTGEKVFLECVQDMDHENMFWYRQDPGLGLRLIYFSYDVKMKEKGDIPEGYSVSREKKERFSLILESASTNQTSMYLCASSLLSSGYNEQFFGPGTRLTVL.

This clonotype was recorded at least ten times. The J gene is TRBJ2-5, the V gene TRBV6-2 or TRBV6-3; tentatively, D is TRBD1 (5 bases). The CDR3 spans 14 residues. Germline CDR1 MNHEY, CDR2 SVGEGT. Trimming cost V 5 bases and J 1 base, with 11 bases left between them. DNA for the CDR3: TGTGCCAGCAGTCCCCTTGACAGCCAAGAGACCCAGTACTTC. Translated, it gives CASSPLDSQETQYF.

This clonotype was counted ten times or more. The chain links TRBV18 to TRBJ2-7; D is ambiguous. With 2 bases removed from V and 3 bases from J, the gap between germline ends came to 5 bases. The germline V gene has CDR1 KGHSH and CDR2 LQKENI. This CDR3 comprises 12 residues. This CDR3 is CASSPVFYEQYF. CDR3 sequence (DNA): TGTGCCAGCTCACCAGTTTTCTACGAGCAGTACTTC. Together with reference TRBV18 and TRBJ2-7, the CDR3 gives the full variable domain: NAGVMQNPRHLVRRRGQEARLRCSPMKGHSHVYWYRQLPEEGLKFMVYLQKENIIDESGMPKERFSAEFPKEGPSILRIQQVVRGDSAAYFCASSPVFYEQYFGPGTRLTVT.

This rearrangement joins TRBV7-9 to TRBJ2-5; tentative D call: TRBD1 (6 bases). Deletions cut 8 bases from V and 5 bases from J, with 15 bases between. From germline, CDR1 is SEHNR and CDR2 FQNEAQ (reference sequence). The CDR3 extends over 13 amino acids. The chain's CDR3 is CASRLGGRETQYF. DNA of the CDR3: TGTGCCAGCCGCCTTGGGGGCCGGGAGACCCAGTACTTC.

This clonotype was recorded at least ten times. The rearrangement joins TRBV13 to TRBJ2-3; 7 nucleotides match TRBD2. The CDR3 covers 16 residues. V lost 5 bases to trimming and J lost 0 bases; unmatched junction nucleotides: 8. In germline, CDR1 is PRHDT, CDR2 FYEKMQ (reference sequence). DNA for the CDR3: TGTGCCAGCAGCCCGATGGGTAGCGGGAGCACAGATACGCAGTATTTT. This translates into CASSPMGSGSTDTQYF.

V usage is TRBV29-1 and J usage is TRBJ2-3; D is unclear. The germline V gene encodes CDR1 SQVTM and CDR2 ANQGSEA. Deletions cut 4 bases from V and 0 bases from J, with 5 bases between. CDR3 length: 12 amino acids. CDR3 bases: TGCAGCGTTGGGCCTAGCACAGATACGCAGTATTTT. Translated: CSVGPSTDTQYF.

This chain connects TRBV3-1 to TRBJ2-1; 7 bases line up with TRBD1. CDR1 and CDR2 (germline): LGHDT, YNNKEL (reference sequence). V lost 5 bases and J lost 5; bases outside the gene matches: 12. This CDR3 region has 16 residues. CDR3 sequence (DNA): TGTGCCAGCAGCTCATTTAGAACGGGACAGCACAATGAGCAGTTCTTC. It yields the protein CASSSFRTGQHNEQFF.

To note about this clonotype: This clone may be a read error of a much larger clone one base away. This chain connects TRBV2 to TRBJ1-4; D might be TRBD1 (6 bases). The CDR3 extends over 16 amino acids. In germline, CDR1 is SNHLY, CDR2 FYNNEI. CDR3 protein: CASNGQGFGTNEKLLF. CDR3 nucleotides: TGTGCCAGCAACGGGCAGGGGTTCGGTACTAATGAAAAACTGCTTTTT.

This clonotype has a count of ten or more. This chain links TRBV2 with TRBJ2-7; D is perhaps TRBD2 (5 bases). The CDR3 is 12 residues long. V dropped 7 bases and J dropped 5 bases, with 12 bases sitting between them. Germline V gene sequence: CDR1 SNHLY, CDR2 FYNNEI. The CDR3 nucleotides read TGTGCCAGCACCGGAGGTTCTGACGAGCAGTACTTC. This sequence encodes CASTGGSDEQYF.

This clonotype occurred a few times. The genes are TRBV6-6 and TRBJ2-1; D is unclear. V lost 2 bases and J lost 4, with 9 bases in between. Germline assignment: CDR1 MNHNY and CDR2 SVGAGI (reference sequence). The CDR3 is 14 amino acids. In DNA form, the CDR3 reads TGTGCCAGCAGTTACCACGGTAGATACAATGAGCAGTTCTTC. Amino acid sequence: CASSYHGRYNEQFF.

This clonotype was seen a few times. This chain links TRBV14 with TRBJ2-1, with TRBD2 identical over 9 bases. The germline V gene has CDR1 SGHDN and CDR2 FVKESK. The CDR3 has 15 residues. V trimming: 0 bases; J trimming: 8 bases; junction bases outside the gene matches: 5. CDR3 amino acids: CASSQDWLAGHEQFF. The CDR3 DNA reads TGTGCCAGCAGCCAAGATTGGCTAGCGGGACATGAGCAGTTCTTC.

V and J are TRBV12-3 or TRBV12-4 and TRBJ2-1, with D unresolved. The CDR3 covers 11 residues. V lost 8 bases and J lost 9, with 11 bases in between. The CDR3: CASLISGEQFF. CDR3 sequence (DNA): TGTGCCAGCCTTATCTCGGGTGAGCAGTTCTTC.

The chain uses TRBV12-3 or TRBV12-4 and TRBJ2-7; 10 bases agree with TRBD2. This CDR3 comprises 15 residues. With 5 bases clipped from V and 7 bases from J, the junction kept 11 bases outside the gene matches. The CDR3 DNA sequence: TGTGCCAGCAGTCTCTTCATAGCGGGAGGTAGGGAGCAGTACTTC. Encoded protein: CASSLFIAGGREQYF.

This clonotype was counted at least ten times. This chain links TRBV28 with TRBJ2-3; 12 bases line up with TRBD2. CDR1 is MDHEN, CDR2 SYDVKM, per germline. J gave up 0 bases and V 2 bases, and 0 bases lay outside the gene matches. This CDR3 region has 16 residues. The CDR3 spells CASSLTSGGSTDTQYF. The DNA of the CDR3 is TGTGCCAGCAGTTTAACTAGCGGGGGGAGCACAGATACGCAGTATTTT. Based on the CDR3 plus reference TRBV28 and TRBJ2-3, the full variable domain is DVKVTQSSRYLVKRTGEKVFLECVQDMDHENMFWYRQDPGLGLRLIYFSYDVKMKEKGDIPEGYSVSREKKERFSLILESASTNQTSMYLCASSLTSGGSTDTQYFGPGTRLTVL.

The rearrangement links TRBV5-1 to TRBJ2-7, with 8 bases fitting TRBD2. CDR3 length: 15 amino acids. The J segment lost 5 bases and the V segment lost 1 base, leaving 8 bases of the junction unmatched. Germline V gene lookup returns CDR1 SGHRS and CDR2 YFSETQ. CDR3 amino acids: CASSLSSGSYHEQYF. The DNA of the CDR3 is TGCGCCAGCAGCTTGTCGAGCGGGAGCTATCACGAGCAGTACTTC.

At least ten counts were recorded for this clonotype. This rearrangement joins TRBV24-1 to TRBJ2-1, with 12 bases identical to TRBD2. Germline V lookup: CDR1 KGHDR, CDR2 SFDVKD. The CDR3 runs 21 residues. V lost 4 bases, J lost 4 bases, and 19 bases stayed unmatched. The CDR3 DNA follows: TGTGCCACCAGTGACTGGAAGACTAGCGGGAGATTTGCCCGGCCTTACAATGAGCAGTTCTTC. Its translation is CATSDWKTSGRFARPYNEQFF.

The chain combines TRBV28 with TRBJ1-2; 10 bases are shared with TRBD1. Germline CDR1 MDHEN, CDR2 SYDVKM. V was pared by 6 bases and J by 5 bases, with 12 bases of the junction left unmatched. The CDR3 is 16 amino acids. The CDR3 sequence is CASSFPGQGVSYGYTF. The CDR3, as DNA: TGTGCCAGCAGCTTCCCCGGACAGGGGGTTTCATATGGCTACACCTTC.

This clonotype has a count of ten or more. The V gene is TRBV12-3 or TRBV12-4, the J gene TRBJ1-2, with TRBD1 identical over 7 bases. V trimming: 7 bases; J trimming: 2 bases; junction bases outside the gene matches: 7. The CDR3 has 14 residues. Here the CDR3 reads CASNPDRNNYGYTF. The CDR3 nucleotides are TGTGCCAGCAATCCGGACAGGAACAACTATGGCTACACCTTC.

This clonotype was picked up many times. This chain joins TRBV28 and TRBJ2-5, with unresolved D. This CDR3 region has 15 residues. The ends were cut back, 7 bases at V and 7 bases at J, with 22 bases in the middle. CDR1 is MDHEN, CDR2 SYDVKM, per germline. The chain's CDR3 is CASTTRRAGPRTQYF. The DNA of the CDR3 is TGTGCCAGCACTACCCGCCGGGCAGGTCCGAGGACCCAGTACTTC.

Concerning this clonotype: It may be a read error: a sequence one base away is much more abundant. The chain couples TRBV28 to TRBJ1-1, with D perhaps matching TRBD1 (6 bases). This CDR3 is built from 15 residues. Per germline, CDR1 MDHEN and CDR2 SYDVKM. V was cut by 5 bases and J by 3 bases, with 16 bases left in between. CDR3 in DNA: TGTGCCAGCAGTCCGGACAGCTCGGCCGACACTGAAGCTTTCTTT. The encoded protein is CASSPDSSADTEAFF.

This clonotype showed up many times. CDR3 residues: CASSQTGGMHEQYF. The CDR3 DNA sequence: TGTGCCAGCAGCCAGACAGGGGGTATGCACGAGCAGTACTTC. The V and J genes are TRBV7-3 and TRBJ2-7; 9 nucleotides line up with TRBD1. This CDR3 spans 14 amino acids. V trimming: 5 bases; J trimming: 5 bases; junction bases outside the gene matches: 7. The germline V gene encodes CDR1 SGHTA and CDR2 FQGTGA.

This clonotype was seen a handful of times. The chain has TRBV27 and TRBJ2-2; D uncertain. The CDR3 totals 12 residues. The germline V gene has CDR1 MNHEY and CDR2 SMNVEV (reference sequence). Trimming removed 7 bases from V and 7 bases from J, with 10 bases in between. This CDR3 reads CASTHNGGELFF. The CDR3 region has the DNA TGTGCCAGCACCCACAACGGCGGGGAGCTGTTTTTT.

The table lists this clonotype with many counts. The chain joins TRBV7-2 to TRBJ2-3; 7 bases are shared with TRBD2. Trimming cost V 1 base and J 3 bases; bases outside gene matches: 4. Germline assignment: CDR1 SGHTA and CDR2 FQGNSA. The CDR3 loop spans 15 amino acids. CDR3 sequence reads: CASSLVGGRTDTQYF. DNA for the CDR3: TGTGCCAGCAGCTTAGTCGGCGGGAGAACAGATACGCAGTATTTT.

This CDR3 reads CAWSPYLSTSGRTDTQYF. As DNA, the CDR3 is TGTGCCTGGAGTCCTTACCTCTCAACTAGCGGGAGAACAGATACGCAGTATTTT. V is TRBV30 and J is TRBJ2-3; 11 nucleotides match TRBD2. CDR3 size: 18 residues. CDR1 GTSNPN and CDR2 SVGIG come from the germline V gene (reference sequence). The trim removed 2 bases at V and 3 bases at J, leaving 13 bases unmatched.

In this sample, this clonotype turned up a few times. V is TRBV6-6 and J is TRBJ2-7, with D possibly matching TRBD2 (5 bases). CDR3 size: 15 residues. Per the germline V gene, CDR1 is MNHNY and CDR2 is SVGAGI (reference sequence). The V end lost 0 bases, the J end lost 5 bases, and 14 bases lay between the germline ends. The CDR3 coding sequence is TGTGCCAGCAGTTACTCGGGCTCTAGCCGGGACGAGCAGTACTTC. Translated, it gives CASSYSGSSRDEQYF.

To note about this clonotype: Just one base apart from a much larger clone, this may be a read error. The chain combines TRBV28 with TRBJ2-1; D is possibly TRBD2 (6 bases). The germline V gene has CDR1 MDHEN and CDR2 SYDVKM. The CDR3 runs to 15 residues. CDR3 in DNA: TGTGCCAGCAGCCAACTAGCAGCCCTAGCGAATGGGCAGTTCTTC. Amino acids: CASSQLAALANGQFF.

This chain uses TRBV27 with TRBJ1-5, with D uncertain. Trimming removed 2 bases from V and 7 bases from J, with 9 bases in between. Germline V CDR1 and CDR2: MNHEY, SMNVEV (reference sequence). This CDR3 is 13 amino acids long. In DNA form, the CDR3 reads TGTGCCAGCAGTTTAAGGTTCGGACAGCCCCAGCATTTT. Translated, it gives CASSLRFGQPQHF.

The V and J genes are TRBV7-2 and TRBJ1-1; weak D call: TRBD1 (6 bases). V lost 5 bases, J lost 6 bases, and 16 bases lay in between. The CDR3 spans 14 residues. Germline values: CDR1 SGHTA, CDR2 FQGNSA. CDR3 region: CASSPITGFAEAFF. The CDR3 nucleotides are TGTGCCAGCAGCCCTATCACAGGGTTCGCTGAAGCTTTCTTT.